This T cell receptor (beta chain) derives from a study of human T cells and chemical hapten exposure. Across the whole study: Donors were sensitized with 2% DPC on the upper inner arm. Patients, mostly women, had alopecia areata, alopecia totalis or alopecia universalis.

Using its own MiXCR run on the RACE reads, TCRdb lists one record per CDR3 protein. There are hundreds of thousands of distinct CDR3 sequences in the sample; 6% to 7% occur only once, and about 5.6% lies in the top ten. The V gene's germline CDR1 is SGDLS and CDR2 YYNGEE. Losses at the gene ends were 4 bases for V and 5 bases for J; bases not matched to a gene: 8. The CDR3 sequence is 15 residues long. This clonotype was counted between two and nine times. The sample's time point: patch test 2, 6 weeks after DPC sensitization. Treatment specified: therapeutic diphenylcyclopropenone sensitization with weekly scalp DPC. Alopecia patients, 18 to 70 years old and DPC-suitable, served as donors.

The chain recombines TRBV9 with TRBJ2-3, with 9 nucleotides matching TRBD2. The sample here was whole blood, taken in connection with sensitization to the hapten diphenylcyclopropenone (DPC). This sequence was found in a woman between 18 and 29 years old with alopecia areata. Some clones in this sample may be carry-over from other donors' samples. The CDR3 spells CASSPLAGFQDTQYF. CDR3 nucleotide sequence: TGTGCCAGCAGCCCGCTAGCGGGGTTTCAAGATACGCAGTATTTT.